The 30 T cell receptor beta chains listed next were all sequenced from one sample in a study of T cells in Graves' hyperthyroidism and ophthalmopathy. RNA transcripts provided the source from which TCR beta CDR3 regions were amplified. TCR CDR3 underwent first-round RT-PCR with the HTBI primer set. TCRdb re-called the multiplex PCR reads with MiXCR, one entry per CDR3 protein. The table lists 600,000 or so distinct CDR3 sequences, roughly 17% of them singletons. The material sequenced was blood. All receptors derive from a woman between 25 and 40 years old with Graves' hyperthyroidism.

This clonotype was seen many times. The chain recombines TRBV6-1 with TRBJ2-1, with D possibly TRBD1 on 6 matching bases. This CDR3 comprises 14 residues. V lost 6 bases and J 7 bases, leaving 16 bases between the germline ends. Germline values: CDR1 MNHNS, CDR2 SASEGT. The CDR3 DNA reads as TGTGCCAGCAGCTTTCAACAGGGAAATAATGAGCAGTTCTTC. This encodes CASSFQQGNNEQFF.

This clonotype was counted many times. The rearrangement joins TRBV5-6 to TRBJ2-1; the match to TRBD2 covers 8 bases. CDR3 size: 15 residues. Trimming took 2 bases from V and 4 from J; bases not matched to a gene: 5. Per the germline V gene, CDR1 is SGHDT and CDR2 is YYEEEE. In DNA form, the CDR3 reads TGTGCCAGCAGCTTCGATCTAGCGGGTTACAATGAGCAGTTCTTC. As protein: CASSFDLAGYNEQFF.

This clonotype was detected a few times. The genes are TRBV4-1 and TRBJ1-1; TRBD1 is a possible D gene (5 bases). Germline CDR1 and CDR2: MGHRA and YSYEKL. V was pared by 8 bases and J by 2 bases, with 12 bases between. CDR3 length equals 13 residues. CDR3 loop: CASGWRGNTEAFF. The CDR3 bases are TGCGCCAGCGGGTGGAGGGGAAACACTGAAGCTTTCTTT.

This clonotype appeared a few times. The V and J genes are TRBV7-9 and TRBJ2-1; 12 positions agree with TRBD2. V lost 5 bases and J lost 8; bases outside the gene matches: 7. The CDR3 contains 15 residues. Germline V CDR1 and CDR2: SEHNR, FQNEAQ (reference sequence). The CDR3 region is CASSDRLAGAHEQFF. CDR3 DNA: TGTGCCAGCAGCGATCGACTAGCGGGAGCCCATGAGCAGTTCTTC.

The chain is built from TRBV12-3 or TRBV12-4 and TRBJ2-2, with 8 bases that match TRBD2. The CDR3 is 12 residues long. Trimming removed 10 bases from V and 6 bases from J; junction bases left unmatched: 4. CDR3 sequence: CATGGGPGELFF. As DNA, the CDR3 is TGTGCCACGGGGGGGGGCCCCGGGGAGCTGTTTTTT.

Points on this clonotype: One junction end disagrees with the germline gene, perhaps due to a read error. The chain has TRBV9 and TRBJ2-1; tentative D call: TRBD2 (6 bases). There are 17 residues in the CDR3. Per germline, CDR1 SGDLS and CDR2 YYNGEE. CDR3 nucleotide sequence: TGTGCCAGCAGCGGCGGGGTCCCCCAAAGCTCCTACGATGAGCAGTTCTTC. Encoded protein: CASSGGVPQSSYDEQFF.

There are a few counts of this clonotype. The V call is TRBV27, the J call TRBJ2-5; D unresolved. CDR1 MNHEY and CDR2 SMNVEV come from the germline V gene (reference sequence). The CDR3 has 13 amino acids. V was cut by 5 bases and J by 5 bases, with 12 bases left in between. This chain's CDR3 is CASSRWSGETQYF. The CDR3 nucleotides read TGTGCCAGCAGTCGATGGAGTGGGGAGACCCAGTACTTC.

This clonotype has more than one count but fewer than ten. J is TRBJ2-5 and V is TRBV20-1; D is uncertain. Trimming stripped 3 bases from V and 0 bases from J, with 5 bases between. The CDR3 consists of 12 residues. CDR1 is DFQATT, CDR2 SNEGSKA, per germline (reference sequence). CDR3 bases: TGCAGTGCTAGGGCGTACCAAGAGACCCAGTACTTC. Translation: CSARAYQETQYF.

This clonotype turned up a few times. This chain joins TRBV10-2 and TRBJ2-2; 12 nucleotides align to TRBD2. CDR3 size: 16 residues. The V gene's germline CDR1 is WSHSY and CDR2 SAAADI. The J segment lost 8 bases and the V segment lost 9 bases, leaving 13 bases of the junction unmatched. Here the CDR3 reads CASIRASGRALGELFF. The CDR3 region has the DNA TGCGCCAGTATACGCGCTAGCGGGAGGGCCCTGGGGGAGCTGTTTTTT.

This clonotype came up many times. Here the CDR3 reads CASSPYSAGLTGELFF. CDR3 bases: TGTGCCAGCAGCCCCTACTCGGCAGGGCTAACCGGGGAGCTGTTTTTT. This chain links TRBV7-2 with TRBJ2-2; weak D call: TRBD1 (5 bases). CDR1 is SGHTA and CDR2 is FQGNSA in the germline V gene. Deletions cut 5 bases from V and 5 bases from J, with 18 bases between. There are 16 residues in the CDR3.

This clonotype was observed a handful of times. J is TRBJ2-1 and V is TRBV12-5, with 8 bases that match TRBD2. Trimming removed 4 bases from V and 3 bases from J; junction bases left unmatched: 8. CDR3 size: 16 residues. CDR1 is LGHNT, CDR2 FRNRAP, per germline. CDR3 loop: CASGSISGGNYNEQFF. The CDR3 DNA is TGTGCTAGTGGTTCTATCTCGGGGGGGAACTACAATGAGCAGTTCTTC.

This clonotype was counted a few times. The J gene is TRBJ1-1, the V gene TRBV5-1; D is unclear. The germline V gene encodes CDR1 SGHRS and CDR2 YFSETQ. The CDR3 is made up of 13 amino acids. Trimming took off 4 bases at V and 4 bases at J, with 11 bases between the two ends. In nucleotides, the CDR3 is TGCGCCAGCAGCACGGAGCATACCACTGAAGCTTTCTTT. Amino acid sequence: CASSTEHTTEAFF.

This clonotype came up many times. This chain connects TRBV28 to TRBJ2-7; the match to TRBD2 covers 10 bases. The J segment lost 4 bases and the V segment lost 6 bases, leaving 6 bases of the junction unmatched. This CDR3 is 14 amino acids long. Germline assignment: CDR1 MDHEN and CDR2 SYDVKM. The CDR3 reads CASSKLAGPYEQYF. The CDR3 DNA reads TGTGCCAGCAGCAAACTAGCGGGACCATACGAGCAGTACTTC.

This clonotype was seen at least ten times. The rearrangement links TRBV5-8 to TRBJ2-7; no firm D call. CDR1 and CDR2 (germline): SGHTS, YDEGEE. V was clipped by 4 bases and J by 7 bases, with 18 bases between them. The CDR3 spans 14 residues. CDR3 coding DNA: TGTGCCAGCAGCGTCCGACCGGCCATGGGAGAGCAGTACTTC. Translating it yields CASSVRPAMGEQYF.

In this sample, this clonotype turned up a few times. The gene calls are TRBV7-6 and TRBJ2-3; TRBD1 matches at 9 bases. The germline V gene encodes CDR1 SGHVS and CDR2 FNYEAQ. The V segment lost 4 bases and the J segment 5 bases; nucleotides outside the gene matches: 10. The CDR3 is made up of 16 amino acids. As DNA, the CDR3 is TGTGCCAGCAGCTCTCTACAGGGGGCGTGGAAAGATACGCAGTATTTT. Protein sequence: CASSSLQGAWKDTQYF. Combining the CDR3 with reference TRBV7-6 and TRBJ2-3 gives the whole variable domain GAGVSQSPRYKVTKRGQDVALRCDPISGHVSLYWYRQALGQGPEFLTYFNYEAQQDKSGLPNDRFSAERPEGSISTLTIQRTEQRDSAMYRCASSSLQGAWKDTQYFGPGTRLTVL.

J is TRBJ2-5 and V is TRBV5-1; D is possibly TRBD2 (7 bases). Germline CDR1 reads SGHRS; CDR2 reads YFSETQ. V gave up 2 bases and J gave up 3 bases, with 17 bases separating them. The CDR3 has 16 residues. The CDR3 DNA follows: TGCGCCAGCAGCTTTGGGGGGAGGGACACGGAAGAGACCCAGTACTTC. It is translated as CASSFGGRDTEETQYF.

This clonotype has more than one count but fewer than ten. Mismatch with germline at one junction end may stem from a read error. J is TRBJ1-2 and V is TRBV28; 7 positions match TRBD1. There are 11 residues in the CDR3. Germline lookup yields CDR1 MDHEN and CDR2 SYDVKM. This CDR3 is CASEGAYGCTF. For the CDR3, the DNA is TGTGCCAGCGAGGGGGCCTATGGCTGCACCTTC.

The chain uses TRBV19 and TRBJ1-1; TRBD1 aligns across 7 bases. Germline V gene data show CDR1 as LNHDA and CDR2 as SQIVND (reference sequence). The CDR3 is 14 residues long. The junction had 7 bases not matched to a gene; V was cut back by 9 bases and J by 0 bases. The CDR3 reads CASKTGTVNTEAFF. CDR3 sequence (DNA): TGTGCCAGCAAGACCGGGACAGTGAACACTGAAGCTTTCTTT.

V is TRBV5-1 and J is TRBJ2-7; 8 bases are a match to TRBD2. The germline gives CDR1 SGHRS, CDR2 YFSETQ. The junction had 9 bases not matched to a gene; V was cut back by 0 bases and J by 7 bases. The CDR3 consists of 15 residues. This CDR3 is CASSLAGGGGGEQYF. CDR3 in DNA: TGCGCCAGCAGCTTGGCGGGGGGGGGGGGGGGGGAGCAGTACTTC.

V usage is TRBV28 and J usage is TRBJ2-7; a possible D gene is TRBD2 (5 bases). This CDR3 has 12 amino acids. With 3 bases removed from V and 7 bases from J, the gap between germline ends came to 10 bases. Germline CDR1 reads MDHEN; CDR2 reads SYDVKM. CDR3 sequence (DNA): TGTGCCAGCAGTTTGGGAGCTTGGGAGCAGTACTTC. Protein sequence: CASSLGAWEQYF.

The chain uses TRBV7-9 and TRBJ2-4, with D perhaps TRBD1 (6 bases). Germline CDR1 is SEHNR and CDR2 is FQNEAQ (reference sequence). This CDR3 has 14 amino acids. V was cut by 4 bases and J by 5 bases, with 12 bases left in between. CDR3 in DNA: TGTGCCAGCAGCTCACTTGACAGGCAAAACATTCAGTACTTC. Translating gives CASSSLDRQNIQYF.

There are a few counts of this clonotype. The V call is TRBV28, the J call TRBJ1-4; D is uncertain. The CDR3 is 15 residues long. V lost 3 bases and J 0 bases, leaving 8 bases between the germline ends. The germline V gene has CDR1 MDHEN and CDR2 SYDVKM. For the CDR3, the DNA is TGTGCCAGCAGTTTTACCCCAACAACTAATGAAAAACTGTTTTTT. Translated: CASSFTPTTNEKLFF. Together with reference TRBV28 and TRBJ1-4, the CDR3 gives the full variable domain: DVKVTQSSRYLVKRTGEKVFLECVQDMDHENMFWYRQDPGLGLRLIYFSYDVKMKEKGDIPEGYSVSREKKERFSLILESASTNQTSMYLCASSFTPTTNEKLFFGSGTQLSVL.

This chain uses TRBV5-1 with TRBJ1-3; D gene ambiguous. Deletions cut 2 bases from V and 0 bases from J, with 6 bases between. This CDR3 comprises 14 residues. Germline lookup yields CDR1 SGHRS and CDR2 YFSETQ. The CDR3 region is CASSFDNSGNTIYF. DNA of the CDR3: TGCGCCAGCAGCTTCGACAACTCTGGAAACACCATATATTTT.

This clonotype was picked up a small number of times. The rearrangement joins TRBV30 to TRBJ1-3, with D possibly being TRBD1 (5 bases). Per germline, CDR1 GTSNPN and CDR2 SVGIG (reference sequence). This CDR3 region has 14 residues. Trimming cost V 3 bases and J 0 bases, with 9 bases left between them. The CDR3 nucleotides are TGTGCCTGGAGGGGACTAAGCTCTGGAAACACCATATATTTT. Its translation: CAWRGLSSGNTIYF. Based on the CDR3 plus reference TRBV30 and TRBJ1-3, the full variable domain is SQTIHQWPATLVQPVGSPLSLECTVEGTSNPNLYWYRQAAGRGLQLLFYSVGIGQISSEVPQNLSASRPQDRQFILSSKKLLLSDSGFYLCAWRGLSSGNTIYFGEGSWLTVV.

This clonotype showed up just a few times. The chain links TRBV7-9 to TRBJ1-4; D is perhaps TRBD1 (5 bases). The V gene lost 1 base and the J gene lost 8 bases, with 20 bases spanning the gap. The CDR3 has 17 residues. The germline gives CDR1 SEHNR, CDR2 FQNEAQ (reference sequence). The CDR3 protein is CASSLDGGGQIGEKLFF. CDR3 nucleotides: TGTGCCAGCAGCTTAGACGGGGGGGGTCAAATCGGCGAAAAACTGTTTTTT. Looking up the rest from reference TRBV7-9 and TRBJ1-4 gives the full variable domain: DTGVSQNPRHKITKRGQNVTFRCDPISEHNRLYWYRQTLGQGPEFLTYFQNEAQLEKSRLLSDRFSAERPKGSFSTLEIQRTEQGDSAMYLCASSLDGGGQIGEKLFFGSGTQLSVL.

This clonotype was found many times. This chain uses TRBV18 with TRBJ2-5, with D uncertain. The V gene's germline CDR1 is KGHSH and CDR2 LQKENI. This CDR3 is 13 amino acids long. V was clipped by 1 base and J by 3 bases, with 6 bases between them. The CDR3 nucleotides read TGTGCCAGCTCACCACAGGCCGAAGAGACCCAGTACTTC. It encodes CASSPQAEETQYF. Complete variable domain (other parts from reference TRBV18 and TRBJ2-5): NAGVMQNPRHLVRRRGQEARLRCSPMKGHSHVYWYRQLPEEGLKFMVYLQKENIIDESGMPKERFSAEFPKEGPSILRIQQVVRGDSAAYFCASSPQAEETQYFGPGTRLLVL.

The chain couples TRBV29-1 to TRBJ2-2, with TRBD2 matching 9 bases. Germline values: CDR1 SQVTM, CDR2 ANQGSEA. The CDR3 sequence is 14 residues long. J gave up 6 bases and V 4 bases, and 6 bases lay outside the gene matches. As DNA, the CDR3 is TGCAGCGTTGTTGGCGCGGGAGGGTCCGGGGAGCTGTTTTTT. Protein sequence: CSVVGAGGSGELFF.

CDR3 residues: CASRDGGREDTQYF. CDR3 nucleotides: TGTGCCAGCAGGGACGGGGGCCGGGAAGATACGCAGTATTTT. The J gene is TRBJ2-3, the V gene TRBV12-3 or TRBV12-4, with D perhaps matching TRBD1 or TRBD2 (6 bases each). The V end lost 6 bases, the J end lost 5 bases, and 15 bases lay between the germline ends. The CDR3 sequence is 14 residues long.

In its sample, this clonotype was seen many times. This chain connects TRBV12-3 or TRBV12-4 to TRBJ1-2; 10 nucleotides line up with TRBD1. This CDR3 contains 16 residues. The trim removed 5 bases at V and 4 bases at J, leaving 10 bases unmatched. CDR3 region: CASSGGRRTGGYGYTF. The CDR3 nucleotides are TGTGCCAGCAGTGGAGGGCGTAGGACAGGGGGCTATGGCTACACCTTC.

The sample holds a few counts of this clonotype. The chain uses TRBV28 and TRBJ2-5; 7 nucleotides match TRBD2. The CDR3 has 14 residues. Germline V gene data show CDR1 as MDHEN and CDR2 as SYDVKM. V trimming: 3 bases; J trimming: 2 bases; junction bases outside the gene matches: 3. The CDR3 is CASSFSSGQETQYF. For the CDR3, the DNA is TGTGCCAGCAGTTTTTCTAGCGGTCAAGAGACCCAGTACTTC. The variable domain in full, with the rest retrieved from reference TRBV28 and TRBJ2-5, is DVKVTQSSRYLVKRTGEKVFLECVQDMDHENMFWYRQDPGLGLRLIYFSYDVKMKEKGDIPEGYSVSREKKERFSLILESASTNQTSMYLCASSFSSGQETQYFGPGTRLLVL.